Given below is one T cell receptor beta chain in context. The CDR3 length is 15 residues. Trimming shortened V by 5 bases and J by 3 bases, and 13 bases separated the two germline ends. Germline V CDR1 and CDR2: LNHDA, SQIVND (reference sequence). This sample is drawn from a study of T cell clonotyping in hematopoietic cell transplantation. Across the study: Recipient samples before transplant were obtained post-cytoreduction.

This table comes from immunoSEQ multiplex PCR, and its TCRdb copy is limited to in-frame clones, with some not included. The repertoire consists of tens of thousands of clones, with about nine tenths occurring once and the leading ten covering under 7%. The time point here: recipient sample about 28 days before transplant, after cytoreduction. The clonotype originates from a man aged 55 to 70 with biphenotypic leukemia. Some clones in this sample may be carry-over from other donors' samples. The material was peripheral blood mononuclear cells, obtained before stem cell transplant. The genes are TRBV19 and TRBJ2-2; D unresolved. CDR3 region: CASSERIQDTGELFF. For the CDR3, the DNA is TGTGCCAGTAGTGAGAGGATTCAGGACACCGGGGAGCTGTTTTTT. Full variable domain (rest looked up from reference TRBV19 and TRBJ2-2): DGGITQSPKYLFRKEGQNVTLSCEQNLNHDAMYWYRQDPGQGLRLIYYSQIVNDFQKGDIAEGYSVSREKKESFPLTVTSAQKNPTAFYLCASSERIQDTGELFFGEGSRLTVL.